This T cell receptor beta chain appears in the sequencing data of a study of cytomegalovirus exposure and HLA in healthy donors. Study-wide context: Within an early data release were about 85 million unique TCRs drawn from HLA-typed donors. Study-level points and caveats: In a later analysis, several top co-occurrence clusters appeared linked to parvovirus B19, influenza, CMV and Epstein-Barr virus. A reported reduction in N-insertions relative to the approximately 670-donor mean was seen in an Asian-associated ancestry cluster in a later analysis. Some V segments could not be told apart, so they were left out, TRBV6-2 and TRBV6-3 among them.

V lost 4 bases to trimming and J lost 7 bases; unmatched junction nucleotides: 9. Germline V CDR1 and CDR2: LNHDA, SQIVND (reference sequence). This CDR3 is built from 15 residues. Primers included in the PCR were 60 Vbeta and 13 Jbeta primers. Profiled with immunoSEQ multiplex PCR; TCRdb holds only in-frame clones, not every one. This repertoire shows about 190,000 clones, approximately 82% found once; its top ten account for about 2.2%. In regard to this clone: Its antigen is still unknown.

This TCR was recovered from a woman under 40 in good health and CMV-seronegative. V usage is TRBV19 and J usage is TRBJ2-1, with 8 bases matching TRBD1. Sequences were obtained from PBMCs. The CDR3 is CASSTGQGPGNEQFF. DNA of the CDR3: TGTGCCAGTAGTACTGGACAGGGACCTGGGAATGAGCAGTTCTTC.